This TCR beta chain appears in the sequencing data of a study of spatial heterogeneity in lung cancer. Study-wide context: Raw reads showed each unique TCR and UMI combination turning up more than ten times on average. Findings and caveats of the study: Counts of expanded intratumoral alpha and beta TCRs tracked tumor mutation counts.

By sample fraction, this clonotype is medium-sized. Its target is not known. The study tagged each TCR cDNA molecule with a unique molecular identifier. One entry per CDR3 protein results from TCRdb running MiXCR on the 5' RACE reads. The data hold about 12,000 distinct CDR3 sequences, with under 6% observed a single time. V lost 5 bases and J 5 bases, leaving 12 bases between the germline ends. The germline CDR1 and CDR2 sequences are SQVTM and ANQGSEA. The CDR3 covers 12 residues. The time point: sample taken at primary tumor resection. The donors, 70 to 80 patients with untreated early-stage non-small cell lung cancer, provided the samples. Unsorted whole RNA samples from tumor, nontumor lung or frozen PBMC were sequenced.

The TCR originated in a male donor with early-stage non-small cell lung cancer. The sequences come from lung tumor tissue, collected at surgery. The chain couples TRBV29-1 to TRBJ1-2, with D uncertain. This CDR3 reads CSVTDRFYGYTF. The CDR3 region has the DNA TGCAGCGTTACTGATCGATTTTATGGCTACACCTTC.